Shown below are 20 T cell receptor beta chains from a single sample sequenced in a study of cytomegalovirus exposure and HLA in healthy donors. PCR used 60 Vbeta primers and 13 Jbeta primers. Clones were sequenced by immunoSEQ multiplex PCR, and TCRdb holds only the in-frame ones, with some missing. The table records roughly 150,000 clones, more than 70% of them present only once. Source material: PBMCs. The receptors stem from a young man in good health and CMV-seropositive.

This clone has only one observation. The chain couples TRBV28 to TRBJ2-6, with a possible D match to TRBD2 (5 bases). The germline V gene encodes CDR1 MDHEN and CDR2 SYDVKM. V was cut by 6 bases and J by 0 bases, with 9 bases left in between. This CDR3 contains 15 residues. The CDR3 protein is CASSPRGSGANVLTF. The CDR3 DNA reads TGTGCCAGCAGCCCTCGGGGCTCTGGGGCCAACGTCCTGACTTTC.

This clone was seen a single time. The chain couples TRBV6-6 to TRBJ1-5, with D maybe TRBD1 (5 bases). The germline V gene encodes CDR1 MNHNY and CDR2 SVGAGI (reference sequence). The CDR3 sequence is 12 residues long. Trimming cost V 10 bases and J 2 bases, with 9 bases left between them. The CDR3 DNA reads as TGTGCCACCCAAGGGGGCAATCAGCCCCAGCATTTT. This gives the protein CATQGGNQPQHF.

The chain uses TRBV29-1 and TRBJ2-2, with a possible D match to TRBD1 (6 bases). CDR3 length: 15 amino acids. V was shortened by 6 bases and J by 3 bases, with 17 bases between the two germline ends. Germline V lookup: CDR1 SQVTM, CDR2 ANQGSEA. The CDR3 region is CSVLHQGSDTGELFF. DNA of the CDR3: TGCAGCGTCCTTCACCAGGGGAGTGACACCGGGGAGCTGTTTTTT.

This clone was seen a handful of times. The V gene is TRBV10-1, the J gene TRBJ2-2, with D possibly TRBD2 on 6 matching bases. The germline V gene encodes CDR1 WNHNN and CDR2 SYGVQD (reference sequence). With 6 bases removed from V and 4 bases from J, the gap between germline ends came to 18 bases. This CDR3 has 16 amino acids. CDR3 coding DNA: TGCGCCAGCAGCGACCGGGACTCGATCATCACCGGGGAGCTGTTTTTT. It yields the protein CASSDRDSIITGELFF.

The rearrangement links TRBV27 to TRBJ2-1; the match to TRBD2 covers 9 bases. Germline lookup yields CDR1 MNHEY and CDR2 SMNVEV (reference sequence). Trimming removed 4 bases from V and 0 bases from J; junction bases left unmatched: 1. The CDR3 loop spans 15 amino acids. For the CDR3, the DNA is TGTGCCAGCAGTTATAGCGGGAGCTCCTACAATGAGCAGTTCTTC. Amino acid sequence: CASSYSGSSYNEQFF.

This chain uses TRBV19 with TRBJ1-1; the match to TRBD1 covers 11 bases. CDR3 size: 14 residues. With V trimmed by 6 bases and J by 6 bases, 6 bases remained unmatched. Germline lookup yields CDR1 LNHDA and CDR2 SQIVND (reference sequence). DNA of the CDR3: TGTGCCAGTAGCCGGGACAGGGGGATGGCTGAAGCTTTCTTT. Encoded protein: CASSRDRGMAEAFF.

The gene calls are TRBV2 and TRBJ1-3; D is possibly TRBD1 (6 bases). The CDR3 has 12 residues. Germline-derived CDR1 and CDR2 are SNHLY and FYNNEI. Deletions cut 3 bases from V and 7 bases from J, with 7 bases between. This chain's CDR3 is CASSERGNTIYF. In DNA form, the CDR3 reads TGTGCCAGCAGTGAGAGGGGGAACACCATATATTTT.

The chain employs TRBV7-9 and TRBJ2-5; 7 nucleotides agree with TRBD2. The CDR3 is made up of 16 amino acids. The germline V gene encodes CDR1 SEHNR and CDR2 FQNEAQ (reference sequence). V shed 3 bases and J 7 bases; nucleotides not matched to a gene: 14. The CDR3: CASSFNAGAPLGTQYF. As DNA, the CDR3 is TGTGCCAGCAGCTTTAACGCGGGAGCGCCTCTCGGGACCCAGTACTTC.

This clone was seen a single time. One end of the junction varies from germline; a read error may be responsible. Other DNA sequences in the same sample also yield this CDR3. The chain combines TRBV9 with TRBJ1-1; the D is unclear. The germline gives CDR1 SGDLS, CDR2 YYNGEE. This CDR3 region has 13 residues. CDR3 DNA: TGCGCCAGCAGCGTAGCCCGGGACACTGAAGCTTTCTTT. Translated, it gives CASSVARDTEAFF.

V and J are TRBV19 and TRBJ2-3; no reliable D call. The CDR3 is 14 residues long. V shed 3 bases and J shed 3 bases, with 10 bases lying between them. CDR1 and CDR2 from the germline V gene are LNHDA and SQIVND (reference sequence). The DNA of the CDR3 is TGTGCCAGTAGTATCCTCGCGAGGACAGATACGCAGTATTTT. Protein product: CASSILARTDTQYF.

A single count supports this clone. Distinct nucleotide sequences in the sample also encode this CDR3. V is TRBV18 and J is TRBJ1-1; unclear D gene. The ends were cut back, 2 bases at V and 1 base at J, with 5 bases in the middle. Germline loops: CDR1 KGHSH, CDR2 LQKENI. The CDR3 has 13 residues. DNA of the CDR3: TGTGCCAGCTCACCAGGGCGGAACACTGAAGCTTTCTTT. Encoded protein: CASSPGRNTEAFF.

This clone came up once. The chain carries TRBV7-6 and TRBJ2-3; D gene ambiguous. This CDR3 spans 16 amino acids. Germline V lookup: CDR1 SGHVS, CDR2 FNYEAQ. V lost 4 bases, J lost 3 bases, and 17 bases lay in between. CDR3 in amino acids: CASSSIPRFTTDTQYF. CDR3 DNA sequence: TGTGCCAGCAGCTCAATCCCCAGGTTTACAACAGATACGCAGTATTTT.

The rearrangement links TRBV10-3 to TRBJ2-1; 10 bases match TRBD2. Germline loops: CDR1 ENHRY, CDR2 SYGVKD. This CDR3 has 15 residues. After removal of 1 base from V and 9 bases from J, the junction contained 6 bases not matched to a gene. This CDR3 reads CAISELVAGGSEQFF. CDR3 bases: TGTGCCATCAGTGAGTTGGTAGCGGGAGGTTCTGAGCAGTTCTTC.

The chain links TRBV28 to TRBJ1-1, with D possibly TRBD1 on 5 matching bases. From germline, CDR1 is MDHEN and CDR2 SYDVKM. The CDR3 extends over 13 amino acids. V gave up 3 bases and J gave up 7 bases, with 12 bases separating them. Here the CDR3 reads CASSFGPGGEAFF. CDR3 coding DNA: TGTGCCAGCAGTTTTGGACCGGGGGGTGAAGCTTTCTTT.

This sequence joins TRBV7-2 and TRBJ1-2; D is perhaps TRBD1 (5 bases). Between the trimmed V and J ends, which lost 2 bases and 2 bases, there was a span of 6 bases. The CDR3 is made up of 13 amino acids. Germline CDR1 reads SGHTA; CDR2 reads FQGNSA. In DNA, the CDR3 is TGTGCCAGCAGCTTACAGGGAAACTATGGCTACACCTTC. It yields the protein CASSLQGNYGYTF.

The genes are TRBV28 and TRBJ2-1; D might be TRBD2 (5 bases). Germline V lookup: CDR1 MDHEN, CDR2 SYDVKM. CDR3 length: 14 residues. Trimming left V 6 bases short and J 7 bases short, with 16 bases between. CDR3 in DNA: TGTGCCAGCAGCCCGACGCGAGGGCTAAATGAGCAGTTCTTC. Protein sequence: CASSPTRGLNEQFF.

This rearrangement joins TRBV27 to TRBJ1-5, with 12 positions matching TRBD1. V trimming: 4 bases; J trimming: 6 bases; junction bases outside the gene matches: 7. Germline V gene data show CDR1 as MNHEY and CDR2 as SMNVEV (reference sequence). The CDR3 extends over 16 amino acids. CDR3 in amino acids: CASSYGTGGAGQPQHF. Written as DNA, the CDR3 is TGTGCCAGCAGTTATGGGACAGGGGGCGCCGGTCAGCCCCAGCATTTT.

This chain uses TRBV19 with TRBJ2-1, with 8 bases aligning to TRBD1. V lost 4 bases to trimming and J lost 7 bases; unmatched junction nucleotides: 6. This CDR3 region has 14 residues. The germline V gene has CDR1 LNHDA and CDR2 SQIVND (reference sequence). In nucleotides, the CDR3 is TGTGCCAGTAGTACTCCGGACAGGGAGAATGAGCAGTTCTTC. Residues: CASSTPDRENEQFF.

This chain joins TRBV18 and TRBJ2-3; D call uncertain. The CDR3 contains 13 residues. Trimming pared 3 bases from V and 6 bases from J, leaving 10 bases between. CDR1 and CDR2 from the germline V gene are KGHSH and LQKENI. The CDR3, as DNA: TGTGCCAGCTCACCCACACCCGGGGATACGCAGTATTTT. It translates to CASSPTPGDTQYF.

V gene TRBV5-8 combines with J gene TRBJ2-7; D is ambiguous. The length of the CDR3 is 13 residues. The germline V and J ends were trimmed by 0 bases and 2 bases, with 6 bases remaining between them. From germline, CDR1 is SGHTS and CDR2 YDEGEE. CDR3: CASSLGLPYEQYF. The CDR3 nucleotides are TGTGCCAGCAGCTTGGGGCTCCCCTACGAGCAGTACTTC.